This TCR beta chain was found in a study of human CD8 memory T cell subsets. Notes on the study in general: There were indications from Chao1 estimates that stem-like memory T cells were more diverse than precursor exhausted T cells.

Sequencing libraries of TCR beta were made by UMI-labeled 5' RACE. After re-calling the 5' RACE reads, TCRdb lists one entry per CDR3 protein, DNA absent. The listing contains about 5,500 distinct CDR3 sequences. Remarks on this clonotype: Its matching antigen is unknown.

CDR1 is SGHVS, CDR2 FQNEAQ, per germline. The CDR3 loop spans 15 amino acids. Buffy coats of healthy donors yielded the PBMC. The chain uses TRBV7-8 and TRBJ2-7; TCRdb calls TRBD2, which cannot be checked without DNA. The TCR sequence derives from a human donor in good health. Sequenced: CD8+ T cells from PBMCs. CDR3 loop: CASSLLAGTGYEQYF.